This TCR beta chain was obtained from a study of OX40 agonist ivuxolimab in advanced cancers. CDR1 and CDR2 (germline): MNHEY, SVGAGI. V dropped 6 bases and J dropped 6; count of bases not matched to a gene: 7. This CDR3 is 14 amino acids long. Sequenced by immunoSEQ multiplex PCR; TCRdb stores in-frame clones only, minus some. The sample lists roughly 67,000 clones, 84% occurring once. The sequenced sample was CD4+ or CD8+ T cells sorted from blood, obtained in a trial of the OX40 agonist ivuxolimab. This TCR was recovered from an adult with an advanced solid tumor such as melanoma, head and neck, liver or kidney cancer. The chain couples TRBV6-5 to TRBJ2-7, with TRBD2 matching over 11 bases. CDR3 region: CASRLGLAGSEQYF. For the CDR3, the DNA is TGTGCCAGCAGACTAGGACTAGCGGGTTCCGAGCAGTACTTC.